This entry is about one T cell receptor beta chain. 5'RACE with constant-segment primers yielded barcoded, UMI-tagged TCR alpha and TCR beta cDNA libraries. One entry per CDR3 protein results from TCRdb running MiXCR on the 5' RACE reads. The sample lists approximately 400,000 distinct CDR3 sequences, more than 15% seen once, with 20% to 25% in the top ten. Germline-derived CDR1 and CDR2 are ENHRY and SYGVKD. The V end lost 10 bases, the J end lost 0 bases, and 10 bases lay between the germline ends. The CDR3 length is 13 residues. The source of the sample is a study of T-cell memory formation after mild COVID-19.

The rearrangement uses TRBV10-3 and TRBJ1-3; D is ambiguous. Sequencing used PBMCs or a T cell subset sorted from them (not recorded which). The sequence came from a young man who had mild COVID-19 (a few samples of this study predate the infection). Cell type and time point are not known. The CDR3: CATEALSGNTIYF. CDR3 nucleotide sequence: TGTGCCACCGAGGCCCTCTCTGGAAACACCATATATTTT.